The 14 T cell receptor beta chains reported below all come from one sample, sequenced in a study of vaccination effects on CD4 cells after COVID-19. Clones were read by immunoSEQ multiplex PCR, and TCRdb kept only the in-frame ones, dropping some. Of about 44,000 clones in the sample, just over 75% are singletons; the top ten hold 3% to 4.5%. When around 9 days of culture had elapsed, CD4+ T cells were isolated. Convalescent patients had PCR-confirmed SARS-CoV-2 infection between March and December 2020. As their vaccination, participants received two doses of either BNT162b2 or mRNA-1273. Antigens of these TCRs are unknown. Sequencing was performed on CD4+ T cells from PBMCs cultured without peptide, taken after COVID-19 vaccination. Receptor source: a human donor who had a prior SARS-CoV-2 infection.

CDR3 DNA sequence: TGTGCCAGCTCACCCAACCAGGGAAAAAGCTCCTACGAGCAGTACTTC. Translation gives CASSPNQGKSSYEQYF. This chain connects TRBV18 to TRBJ2-7; possible D gene TRBD1, 5 bases. Germline assignment: CDR1 KGHSH and CDR2 LQKENI. The CDR3 spans 16 residues. Trimming removed 3 bases at V and 0 bases at J, with 15 bases between. Variable domain in full (rest from reference TRBV18 and TRBJ2-7): NAGVMQNPRHLVRRRGQEARLRCSPMKGHSHVYWYRQLPEEGLKFMVYLQKENIIDESGMPKERFSAEFPKEGPSILRIQQVVRGDSAAYFCASSPNQGKSSYEQYFGPGTRLTVT.

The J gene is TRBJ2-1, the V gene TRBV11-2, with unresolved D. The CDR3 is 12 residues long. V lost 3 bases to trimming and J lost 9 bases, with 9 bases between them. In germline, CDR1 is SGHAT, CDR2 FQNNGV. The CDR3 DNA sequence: TGTGCCAGCAGCTTTGAACGTAGTGAGCAGTTCTTC. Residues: CASSFERSEQFF.

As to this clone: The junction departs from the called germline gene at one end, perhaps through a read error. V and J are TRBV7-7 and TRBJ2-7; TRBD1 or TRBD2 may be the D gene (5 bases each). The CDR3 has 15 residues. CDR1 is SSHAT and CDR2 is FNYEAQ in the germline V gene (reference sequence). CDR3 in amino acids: CASSSGPGTSYEQYF. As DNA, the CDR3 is TGTGCTAGCAGTTCGGGACCGGGGACCTCCTACGAGCAGTACTTC.

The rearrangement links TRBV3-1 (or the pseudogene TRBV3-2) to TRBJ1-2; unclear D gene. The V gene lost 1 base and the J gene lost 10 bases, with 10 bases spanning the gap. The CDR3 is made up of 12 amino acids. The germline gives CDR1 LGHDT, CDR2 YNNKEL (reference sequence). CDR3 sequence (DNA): TGTGCCAGCAGCCAAGTGGGCGGAGACTACACCTTC. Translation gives CASSQVGGDYTF.

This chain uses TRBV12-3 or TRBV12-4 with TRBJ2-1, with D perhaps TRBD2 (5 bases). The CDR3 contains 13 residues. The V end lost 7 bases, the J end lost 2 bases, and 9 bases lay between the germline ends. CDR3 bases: TGTGCCAGCATGGCAGCGGCCTACAATGAGCAGTTCTTC. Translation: CASMAAAYNEQFF.

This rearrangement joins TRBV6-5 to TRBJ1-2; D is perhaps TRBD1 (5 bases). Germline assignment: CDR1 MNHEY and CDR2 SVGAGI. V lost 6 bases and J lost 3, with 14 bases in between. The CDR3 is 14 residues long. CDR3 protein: CASRGSRVDYGYTF. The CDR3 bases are TGTGCCAGCAGAGGGTCCAGGGTGGACTATGGCTACACCTTC.

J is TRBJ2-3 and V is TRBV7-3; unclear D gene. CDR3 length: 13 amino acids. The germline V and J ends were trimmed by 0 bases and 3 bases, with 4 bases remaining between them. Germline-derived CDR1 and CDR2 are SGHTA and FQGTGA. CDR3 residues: CASSLTYTDTQYF. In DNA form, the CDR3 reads TGTGCCAGCAGCTTAACATATACAGATACGCAGTATTTT.

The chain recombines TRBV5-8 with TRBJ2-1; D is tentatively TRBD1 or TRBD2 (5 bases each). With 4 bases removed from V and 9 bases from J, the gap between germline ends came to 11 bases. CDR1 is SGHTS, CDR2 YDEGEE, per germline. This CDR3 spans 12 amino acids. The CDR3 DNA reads TGTGCCAGCAGCCGGGACCCCGCTGAGCAGTTCTTC. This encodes CASSRDPAEQFF. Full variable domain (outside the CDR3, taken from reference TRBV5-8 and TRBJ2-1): EAGVTQSPTHLIKTRGQQATLRCSPISGHTSVYWYQQALGLGLQFLLWYDEGEERNRGNFPPRFSGRQFPNYSSELNVNALELEDSALYLCASSRDPAEQFFGPGTRLTVL.

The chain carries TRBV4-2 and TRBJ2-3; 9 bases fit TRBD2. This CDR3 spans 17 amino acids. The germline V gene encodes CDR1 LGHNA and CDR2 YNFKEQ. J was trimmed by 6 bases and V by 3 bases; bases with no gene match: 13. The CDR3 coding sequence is TGTGCCAGCAGCCAGCCGGGGAGCGGGGGGTTATCCGATACGCAGTATTTT. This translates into CASSQPGSGGLSDTQYF.

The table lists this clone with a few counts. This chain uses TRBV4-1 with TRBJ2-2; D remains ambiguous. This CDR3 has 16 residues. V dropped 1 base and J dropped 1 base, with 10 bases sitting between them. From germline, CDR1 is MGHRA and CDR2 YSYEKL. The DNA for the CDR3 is TGCGCCAGCAGCCAAGCCCCGTGGAGGAACACCGGGGAGCTGTTTTTT. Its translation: CASSQAPWRNTGELFF.

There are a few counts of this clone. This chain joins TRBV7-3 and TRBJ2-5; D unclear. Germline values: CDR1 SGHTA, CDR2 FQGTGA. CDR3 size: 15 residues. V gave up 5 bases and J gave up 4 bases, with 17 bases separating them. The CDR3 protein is CASSASGGSGETQYF. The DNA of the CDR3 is TGTGCCAGCAGCGCGTCGGGTGGATCTGGAGAGACCCAGTACTTC.

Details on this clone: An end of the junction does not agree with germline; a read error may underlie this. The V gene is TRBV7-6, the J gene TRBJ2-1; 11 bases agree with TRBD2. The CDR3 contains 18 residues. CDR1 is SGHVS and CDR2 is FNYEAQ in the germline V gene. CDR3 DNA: TGTGCCAGCAGCTTAGCCCCCCCTAGCGGGGGGCTCTACTATGAGCAGTTCTTC. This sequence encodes CASSLAPPSGGLYYEQFF.

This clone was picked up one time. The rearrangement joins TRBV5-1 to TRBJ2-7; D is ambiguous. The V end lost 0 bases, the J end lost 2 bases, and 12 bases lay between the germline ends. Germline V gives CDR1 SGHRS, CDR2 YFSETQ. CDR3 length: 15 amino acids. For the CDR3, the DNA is TGCGCCAGCAGCTTGGGCTGGGTATATCCCTACGAGCAGTACTTC. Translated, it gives CASSLGWVYPYEQYF.

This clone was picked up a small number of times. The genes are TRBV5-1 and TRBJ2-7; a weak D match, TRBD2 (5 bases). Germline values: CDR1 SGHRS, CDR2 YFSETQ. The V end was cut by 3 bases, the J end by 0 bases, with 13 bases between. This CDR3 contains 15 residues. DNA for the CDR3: TGCGCCAGCAGCTCAGGCGGGCAGGACTCCTACGAGCAGTACTTC. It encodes CASSSGGQDSYEQYF.